This T cell receptor (beta chain) was obtained from a study of blood T cell repertoires in COVID-19. This clone was observed once. Some clones are missing from TCRdb's copy, which holds only in-frame ones; the method was immunoSEQ multiplex PCR. The sample carries 150,000 to 200,000 clones, 80% to 90% recorded once. CDR1 and CDR2 (germline): SGHDT, YYEEEE. This CDR3 has 13 amino acids. The V end lost 0 bases, the J end lost 0 bases, and 3 bases lay between the germline ends. The TCR sequence derives from a woman under 30 who had recovered from COVID-19. The genes are TRBV5-6 and TRBJ1-1; unclear D gene. Sequencing input: PBMCs or T cells enriched from blood (not recorded which). The chain's CDR3 is CASSLGVNTEAFF. The CDR3 bases are TGTGCCAGCAGCTTGGGCGTGAACACTGAAGCTTTCTTT.